The rows below give T cell receptor beta chains drawn from one sample of a study of blood T cell repertoires in COVID-19. Assay: immunoSEQ multiplex PCR; the TCRdb copy retains only in-frame clones and omits some. The data show around 80,000 clones, roughly 82% seen once. Input material: peripheral blood. Every receptor here comes from a man in his 60s with acute or convalescent COVID-19. CDR3s include the opening cysteine and the closing phenylalanine or tryptophan. The D gene is left open where the match is weak. Not all rows give a size; the values are once, few, many and, for expanded clones, a class.

j_call: TRBJ2-6; v_call: TRBV21-1; d_call: .; clone_size: once; cdr3_aa: CASSKEDRAVGGANVLTF; cdr3_nt: TGTGCCAGCAGCAAAGAAGACAGGGCGGTAGGTGGGGCCAACGTCCTGACTTTC
j_call: TRBJ1-1; v_call: TRBV12-5; d_call: .; clone_size: .; cdr3_aa: CASGLPSGVTEAFF; cdr3_nt: TGTGCTAGTGGTTTGCCCTCAGGGGTAACTGAAGCTTTCTTT
j_call: TRBJ1-2; v_call: TRBV7-2; d_call: .; clone_size: .; cdr3_aa: CASSLVDYGYTF; cdr3_nt: TGTGCCAGCAGCTTAGTAGACTATGGCTACACCTTC
j_call: TRBJ1-2; v_call: TRBV12-5; d_call: .; clone_size: .; cdr3_aa: CASGIQGLYGYTF; cdr3_nt: TGTGCTAGTGGTATACAGGGTCTCTATGGCTACACCTTC
j_call: TRBJ1-5; v_call: TRBV12-3/TRBV12-4; d_call: .; clone_size: .; cdr3_aa: CASTRGGGQPQHF; cdr3_nt: TGTGCCAGCACCCGGGGGGGTGGGCAGCCCCAGCATTTT
j_call: TRBJ1-1; v_call: TRBV11-1; d_call: .; clone_size: few; cdr3_aa: CASSFRRGNPNTEAFF; cdr3_nt: TGTGCCAGCAGCTTTCGCCGCGGGAACCCGAACACTGAAGCTTTCTTT
j_call: TRBJ2-4; v_call: TRBV30; d_call: .; clone_size: .; cdr3_aa: CAWSVQVGPRGTKNIQYF; cdr3_nt: TGTGCCTGGAGTGTACAAGTAGGACCCAGAGGGACCAAAAACATTCAGTACTTC
j_call: TRBJ1-2; v_call: TRBV19; d_call: TRBD1; clone_size: .; cdr3_aa: CASRLQGAEISGYTF; cdr3_nt: TGTGCCAGTAGATTACAGGGGGCAGAAATCAGTGGCTACACCTTC
j_call: TRBJ1-1; v_call: TRBV6-5; d_call: .; clone_size: .; cdr3_aa: CASSYSGTRTWAEAFF; cdr3_nt: TGTGCCAGCAGTTATTCCGGGACACGGACGTGGGCTGAAGCTTTCTTT
j_call: TRBJ1-2; v_call: TRBV12-3/TRBV12-4; d_call: .; clone_size: .; cdr3_aa: CASSSWAYGYTF; cdr3_nt: TGTGCCAGCAGTTCCTGGGCCTATGGCTACACCTTC
j_call: TRBJ2-5; v_call: TRBV7-8; d_call: TRBD1; clone_size: .; cdr3_aa: CASSLTGGLETQYF; cdr3_nt: TGTGCCAGCAGCTTGACAGGGGGCCTCGAGACCCAGTACTTC
j_call: TRBJ1-2; v_call: TRBV24-1; d_call: TRBD1; clone_size: .; cdr3_aa: CATSESGQGGGYTF; cdr3_nt: TGTGCCACCAGTGAGTCGGGACAGGGAGGCGGCTACACCTTC
j_call: TRBJ2-1; v_call: TRBV10-1; d_call: .; clone_size: .; cdr3_aa: CASSEDDRRWSEQFF; cdr3_nt: TGCGCCAGCAGTGAGGACGACAGGCGATGGAGTGAGCAGTTCTTC
j_call: TRBJ1-1; v_call: TRBV29-1; d_call: TRBD1; clone_size: .; cdr3_aa: CSVGGTGGLGTEAFF; cdr3_nt: TGCAGCGTTGGGGGGACAGGGGGCTTGGGCACTGAAGCTTTCTTT
j_call: TRBJ2-1; v_call: TRBV11-2; d_call: TRBD2; clone_size: .; cdr3_aa: CASSFGLATDEQFF; cdr3_nt: TGTGCCAGCAGCTTCGGACTAGCGACCGATGAGCAGTTCTTC
j_call: TRBJ1-2; v_call: TRBV6-6; d_call: .; clone_size: .; cdr3_aa: CASIGGDYGYTF; cdr3_nt: TGTGCCAGCATAGGGGGGGACTATGGCTACACCTTC
j_call: TRBJ1-5; v_call: TRBV5-6; d_call: .; clone_size: .; cdr3_aa: CASSGGAGSNQPQHF; cdr3_nt: TGTGCCAGCAGCGGGGGGGCAGGTAGCAATCAGCCCCAGCATTTT
j_call: TRBJ2-7; v_call: TRBV11-3; d_call: TRBD2; clone_size: .; cdr3_aa: CASSTQREGGYEQYF; cdr3_nt: TGTGCCAGCAGCACCCAGCGGGAGGGCGGCTACGAGCAGTACTTC
j_call: TRBJ2-7; v_call: TRBV6-2/TRBV6-3; d_call: .; clone_size: .; cdr3_aa: CASSPQAGGYYEQYF; cdr3_nt: TGTGCCAGCAGCCCCCAAGCCGGAGGATATTACGAGCAGTACTTC
j_call: TRBJ2-7; v_call: TRBV19; d_call: TRBD1; clone_size: .; cdr3_aa: CASSRDRGPLKGYEQYF; cdr3_nt: TGTGCCAGTAGTAGGGACAGGGGGCCGCTCAAAGGATACGAGCAGTACTTC
j_call: TRBJ1-2; v_call: TRBV2; d_call: .; clone_size: .; cdr3_aa: CASRGGLASYGYTF; cdr3_nt: TGTGCCAGCAGGGGGGGACTTGCGAGCTATGGCTACACCTTC
j_call: TRBJ1-4; v_call: TRBV18; d_call: .; clone_size: .; cdr3_aa: CASSPSTELDEKLFF; cdr3_nt: TGTGCCAGCTCACCGAGCACCGAGTTGGATGAAAAACTGTTTTTT
j_call: TRBJ2-4; v_call: TRBV6-2/TRBV6-3; d_call: .; clone_size: .; cdr3_aa: CASSQFGAAAKNIQYF; cdr3_nt: TGTGCCAGCAGCCAATTTGGGGCTGCTGCCAAAAACATTCAGTACTTC
j_call: TRBJ1-1; v_call: TRBV6-2/TRBV6-3; d_call: .; clone_size: .; cdr3_aa: CASSLGQNTEAFF; cdr3_nt: TGTGCCAGCAGTTTGGGACAGAACACTGAAGCTTTCTTT
j_call: TRBJ2-6; v_call: TRBV2; d_call: .; clone_size: .; cdr3_aa: CASGTTGPSGANVLTF; cdr3_nt: TGTGCCAGCGGGACAACAGGTCCCTCTGGGGCCAACGTCCTGACTTTC
j_call: TRBJ1-5; v_call: TRBV6-2/TRBV6-3; d_call: .; clone_size: .; cdr3_aa: CASSFRQNSNQPQHF; cdr3_nt: TGTGCCAGCAGCTTCAGACAGAATAGCAATCAGCCCCAGCATTTT
j_call: TRBJ1-3; v_call: TRBV15; d_call: .; clone_size: .; cdr3_aa: CATSRERTSGNTIYF; cdr3_nt: TGTGCCACCAGCAGAGAACGAACTTCTGGAAACACCATATATTTT
j_call: TRBJ1-2; v_call: TRBV5-1; d_call: .; clone_size: once; cdr3_aa: CASSEPGARGYTF; cdr3_nt: TGCGCCAGCAGCGAGCCAGGGGCCAGGGGCTACACCTTC
j_call: TRBJ2-2; v_call: TRBV5-1; d_call: .; clone_size: .; cdr3_aa: CASTDSTFLGELFF; cdr3_nt: TGCGCCAGCACGGACAGTACTTTTTTAGGGGAGCTGTTTTTT
j_call: TRBJ1-5; v_call: TRBV28; d_call: .; clone_size: few; cdr3_aa: CASSLGASLGREINNQPQHF; cdr3_nt: TGTGCCAGCAGTTTGGGGGCCTCCCTGGGCAGGGAGATTAACAATCAGCCCCAGCATTTT
j_call: TRBJ2-1; v_call: TRBV6-1; d_call: TRBD2; clone_size: .; cdr3_aa: CASSDRLAGLNEQFF; cdr3_nt: TGTGCCAGCAGTGATAGACTAGCGGGTTTGAATGAGCAGTTCTTC
j_call: TRBJ2-3; v_call: TRBV19; d_call: .; clone_size: few; cdr3_aa: CASSRGTSTDTQYF; cdr3_nt: TGTGCCAGTAGTAGGGGGACAAGCACAGATACGCAGTATTTT
j_call: TRBJ1-2; v_call: TRBV10-1; d_call: .; clone_size: .; cdr3_aa: CASGSRIRRALYGYTF; cdr3_nt: TGCGCCAGCGGTTCTCGAATACGCAGGGCCTTATATGGCTACACCTTC
j_call: TRBJ2-2; v_call: TRBV7-6; d_call: .; clone_size: few; cdr3_aa: CASSLGQNTGELFF; cdr3_nt: TGTGCCAGCAGCCTGGGGCAGAACACCGGGGAGCTGTTTTTT
j_call: TRBJ2-6; v_call: TRBV28; d_call: .; clone_size: .; cdr3_aa: CASSPTGISSGANVLTF; cdr3_nt: TGTGCCAGCAGTCCTACCGGGATCTCTTCTGGGGCCAACGTCCTGACTTTC
j_call: TRBJ2-7; v_call: TRBV25-1; d_call: TRBD1; clone_size: .; cdr3_aa: CASSPPRTGGAEQYF; cdr3_nt: TGTGCCAGCAGTCCGCCCCGGACAGGGGGCGCGGAGCAGTACTTC
j_call: TRBJ2-7; v_call: TRBV7-2; d_call: .; clone_size: .; cdr3_aa: CASSPGRYPYEQYF; cdr3_nt: TGTGCCAGCAGCCCGGGGAGATACCCCTACGAGCAGTACTTC
j_call: TRBJ1-6; v_call: TRBV7-9; d_call: TRBD1; clone_size: .; cdr3_aa: CASTLGTGGNTPLHF; cdr3_nt: TGTGCCAGCACCCTAGGCACAGGGGGCAATACACCCCTCCACTTT
j_call: TRBJ2-5; v_call: TRBV19; d_call: .; clone_size: .; cdr3_aa: CASIGGPKETQYF; cdr3_nt: TGTGCCAGTATTGGGGGCCCCAAGGAGACCCAGTACTTC
j_call: TRBJ1-2; v_call: TRBV28; d_call: .; clone_size: once; cdr3_aa: CASSPGLTPLYTF; cdr3_nt: TGTGCCAGCAGCCCGGGACTCACCCCCCTCTACACCTTC
j_call: TRBJ1-3; v_call: TRBV29-1; d_call: .; clone_size: once; cdr3_aa: CSARGYGNTIYF; cdr3_nt: TGCAGCGCCAGGGGATATGGAAACACCATATATTTT
j_call: TRBJ2-1; v_call: TRBV5-4; d_call: TRBD2; clone_size: .; cdr3_aa: CASSSTGTSGRNEQFF; cdr3_nt: TGTGCCAGCAGCTCGACCGGGACTAGCGGGAGAAATGAGCAGTTCTTC